A selection of T cell receptor beta chains follows, all from one sample in a study of beta chain features in type 1 diabetes. The protocol was immunoSEQ multiplex PCR, while the TCRdb copy is restricted to in-frame clones and leaves out a portion. The sample includes fewer than 300,000 clones, approximately 10% of them seen just once. Sequencing was carried out using naive CD4+ T cells from blood. Every receptor here comes from a man aged 25 to 45 with type 1 diabetes. CDR3s include the opening cysteine and the closing phenylalanine or tryptophan. The order of the fields is V gene, clone size, J gene, CDR3 length, D gene, CDR3 protein, CDR3 DNA. D genes are given only for firm matches. Only some rows state a clone size, as once, few, many or a class for expanded clones.

TRBV30	few	TRBJ2-7	14	-	CAWSSSQLLYEQYF	TGTGCCTGGAGTAGCTCCCAACTCCTCTACGAGCAGTACTTC
TRBV9	-	TRBJ1-2	14	-	CASSVIREGYGYTF	TGTGCCAGCAGCGTAATCAGGGAGGGCTATGGCTACACCTTC
TRBV2	-	TRBJ2-3	14	TRBD2	CAISGGPQGDTQYF	TGTGCCATCTCGGGGGGGCCCCAAGGAGATACGCAGTATTTT
TRBV5-4	-	TRBJ1-3	13	-	CASSLDRFNTIYF	TGTGCCAGCAGCTTGGACAGGTTTAACACCATATATTTT
TRBV4-2	-	TRBJ2-2	16	-	CASSQERASRSGELFF	TGTGCCAGCAGCCAAGAGAGGGCCTCCCGATCCGGGGAGCTGTTTTTT
TRBV18	few	TRBJ2-7	13	-	CASSRQHPDEQYF	TGTGCCAGCTCCAGACAGCACCCGGACGAGCAGTACTTC
TRBV15	few	TRBJ2-5	14	-	CATGGAALQETQYF	TGTGCCACGGGGGGGGCCGCTCTCCAAGAGACCCAGTACTTC
TRBV9	few	TRBJ2-3	16	-	CASSGGGGLFTDTQYF	TGTGCCAGCAGCGGAGGGGGGGGACTATTTACAGATACGCAGTATTTT
TRBV27	-	TRBJ2-3	12	-	CASSSQGHTQYF	TGTGCCAGCAGTTCCCAGGGGCATACGCAGTATTTT
TRBV30	-	TRBJ1-2	13	-	CAWSPSGGYGYTF	TGTGCCTGGAGCCCGTCCGGGGGCTATGGCTACACCTTC
TRBV5-4	-	TRBJ2-5	16	TRBD2	CASSLTSGGAWETQYF	TGTGCCAGCAGCTTGACTAGCGGGGGGGCGTGGGAGACCCAGTACTTC
TRBV5-4	few	TRBJ1-2	13	TRBD1	CASSVDREYGYTF	TGTGCCAGCAGCGTGGACAGGGAGTATGGCTACACCTTC
TRBV11-3	-	TRBJ1-1	16	-	CASSPGGPLGDTEAFF	TGTGCCAGCAGCCCCGGGGGGCCCTTGGGAGACACTGAAGCTTTCTTT
TRBV4-2	few	TRBJ2-7	13	-	CASSQELTYEQYF	TGTGCCAGCAGCCAAGAGTTAACCTACGAGCAGTACTTC
TRBV6-1	-	TRBJ1-1	15	-	CASSEGTTPADKAFF	TGTGCCAGCAGTGAAGGGACAACCCCCGCAGACAAAGCTTTCTTT
TRBV9	-	TRBJ1-1	15	-	CASSVQGVGNTEAFF	TGTGCCAGCAGCGTCCAGGGTGTGGGGAACACTGAAGCTTTCTTT
TRBV5-4	-	TRBJ2-2	17	TRBD1	CASSLGYVTGGGRELFF	TGTGCCAGCAGCTTGGGCTATGTGACAGGGGGCGGAAGGGAGCTGTTTTTT
TRBV5-1	-	TRBJ2-3	13	TRBD1	CASTHRGADTQYF	TGCGCCAGCACCCACAGGGGCGCAGATACGCAGTATTTT
TRBV29-1	few	TRBJ1-2	12	TRBD1	CSGTGEGYGYTF	TGCAGCGGGACAGGGGAGGGCTATGGCTACACCTTC
TRBV29-1	few	TRBJ2-5	12	-	CSVEGPEETQYF	TGCAGCGTTGAGGGTCCGGAGGAGACCCAGTACTTC
TRBV7-9	few	TRBJ1-2	14	-	CASTPFEGVKGYTF	TGTGCCAGCACCCCCTTCGAGGGTGTGAAGGGCTACACCTTC
TRBV5-1	-	TRBJ1-2	14	-	CASSLVAGEGGYTF	TGCGCCAGCAGCTTGGTTGCCGGGGAAGGAGGCTACACCTTC
TRBV5-4	-	TRBJ2-7	12	-	CASSLGLVEQYF	TGTGCCAGCAGCTTGGGACTAGTCGAGCAGTACTTC
TRBV28	-	TRBJ2-7	13	TRBD1	CASRVQGAYEQYF	TGTGCCAGCAGAGTACAGGGGGCCTACGAGCAGTACTTC
TRBV7-8	-	TRBJ2-1	15	-	CASSSISGSRNEQFF	TGTGCCAGCAGCTCGATCTCGGGGTCCCGCAATGAGCAGTTCTTC
TRBV9	-	TRBJ2-7	16	-	CASSVDQGRRTYEQYF	TGTGCCAGCAGCGTAGACCAGGGGCGGCGGACCTACGAGCAGTACTTC
TRBV5-1	-	TRBJ2-1	13	TRBD1	CASRIQGADEQFF	TGCGCCAGCAGAATCCAGGGGGCCGATGAGCAGTTCTTC
TRBV28	-	TRBJ2-7	15	-	CASSYSEVPTYEQYF	TGTGCCAGCAGTTACTCCGAGGTCCCTACCTACGAGCAGTACTTC
TRBV20-1	-	TRBJ2-1	11	-	CSASFGNEQFF	TGCAGTGCTAGCTTCGGGAATGAGCAGTTCTTC
TRBV7-9	few	TRBJ2-3	12	TRBD1	CASSRDRPTQYF	TGTGCCAGCAGCCGGGACAGGCCGACGCAGTATTTT
TRBV6-5	-	TRBJ1-6	13	TRBD1	CASRTGIHSPLHF	TGTGCCAGCAGGACAGGGATTCATTCACCCCTCCACTTT
TRBV18	few	TRBJ2-1	13	TRBD1	CASSPGQYNEQFF	TGTGCCAGCTCACCGGGACAGTACAATGAGCAGTTCTTC
TRBV7-2	few	TRBJ2-3	17	TRBD2	CASSLGPLAGGQDTQYF	TGTGCCAGCAGCTTAGGCCCACTAGCGGGGGGGCAAGATACGCAGTATTTT
TRBV6-6	-	TRBJ1-5	15	TRBD1	CASSHPGTGGTRGHF	TGTGCCAGCAGTCATCCAGGGACAGGGGGCACTCGTGGGCATTTT
TRBV19	-	TRBJ2-7	16	TRBD2	CASSIGKSGGSVLQYF	TGTGCCAGTAGTATAGGTAAATCGGGGGGATCTGTTCTTCAGTACTTC
TRBV7-9	few	TRBJ2-3	14	TRBD2	CASGSRGVTDTQYF	TGTGCCAGCGGAAGCCGGGGGGTCACAGATACGCAGTATTTT
TRBV2	few	TRBJ1-2	14	-	CASSERVRSYGYTF	TGTGCCAGCAGTGAGAGGGTACGCAGCTATGGCTACACCTTC
TRBV7-9	-	TRBJ2-3	17	TRBD2	CASSPKAGAPSTDTQYF	TGTGCCAGCAGCCCTAAAGCGGGGGCCCCTAGCACAGATACGCAGTATTTT
TRBV7-9	-	TRBJ2-2	15	-	CASTHSPRGGGELFF	TGTGCCAGCACCCACTCCCCCCGCGGCGGCGGGGAGCTGTTTTTT
TRBV11-2	-	TRBJ2-1	13	-	CASRVDRSNEQFF	TGTGCCAGCAGGGTGGACAGAAGCAATGAGCAGTTCTTC
TRBV27	-	TRBJ2-5	16	-	CASNSSRLVGQETQYF	TGTGCCAGCAACTCTTCGAGGCTCGTCGGCCAAGAGACCCAGTACTTC
TRBV6-5	few	TRBJ2-1	15	-	CASSYSTDGYNEQFF	TGTGCCAGCAGTTACTCGACTGATGGGTACAATGAGCAGTTCTTC
TRBV7-2	-	TRBJ1-2	14	-	CASSWGNRANGYTF	TGTGCCAGCAGCTGGGGGAACAGGGCTAACGGCTACACCTTC
TRBV5-6	-	TRBJ2-1	15	-	CASSLGIRAYNEQFF	TGTGCCAGCAGCTTGGGCATCAGGGCCTACAATGAGCAGTTCTTC
TRBV5-6	few	TRBJ2-5	16	-	CASSGPGSRPGETQYF	TGTGCCAGCAGCGGGCCGGGAAGCCGACCAGGAGAGACCCAGTACTTC
TRBV7-9	few	TRBJ1-1	15	-	CASSPGGQGGTEAFF	TGTGCCAGCAGCCCGGGGGGGCAGGGAGGTACTGAAGCTTTCTTT
TRBV7-2	few	TRBJ2-1	13	TRBD2	CASSLRGRDEQFF	TGTGCCAGCAGCTTAAGAGGGAGGGATGAGCAGTTCTTC
TRBV4-1	-	TRBJ2-7	15	TRBD1	CASSREPGGFDEQYF	TGCGCCAGCAGCCGAGAGCCAGGGGGCTTCGACGAGCAGTACTTC
TRBV7-3	few	TRBJ2-1	14	-	CASSPGQRYNEQFF	TGTGCCAGCAGCCCCGGACAGCGATACAATGAGCAGTTCTTC
TRBV5-1	-	TRBJ2-3	15	TRBD1	CASSSPQGPTDTQYF	TGCGCCAGCAGCAGCCCACAGGGGCCCACAGATACGCAGTATTTT
TRBV9	-	TRBJ2-7	14	TRBD2	CASSVGRGAYEQYF	TGTGCCAGCAGCGTAGGGCGGGGGGCCTACGAGCAGTACTTC
TRBV6-6	-	TRBJ2-2	13	-	CASSGQRTGELFF	TGTGCCAGCAGTGGACAGAGGACCGGGGAGCTGTTTTTT
TRBV18	-	TRBJ2-5	14	-	CASSPKGTQETQYF	TGTGCCAGCTCACCCAAAGGGACTCAAGAGACCCAGTACTTC
TRBV7-9	-	TRBJ1-2	14	TRBD1	CASSGGQVDYGYTF	TGTGCCAGCAGCGGGGGACAGGTTGACTATGGCTACACCTTC
TRBV28	-	TRBJ1-5	15	-	CASSLWTASNQPQHF	TGTGCCAGCAGTTTATGGACAGCAAGCAATCAGCCCCAGCATTTT
TRBV15	-	TRBJ2-5	13	-	CATSRARQETQYF	TGTGCCACCAGCAGAGCGCGGCAAGAGACCCAGTACTTC
TRBV18	-	TRBJ1-2	15	TRBD1	CASSPQTGGNYGYTF	TGTGCCAGCTCACCGCAGACAGGGGGGAACTATGGCTACACCTTC